This passage covers 10 T cell receptor beta chains from one sample sequenced in a study of blood T cell repertoires in COVID-19. Method: immunoSEQ multiplex PCR; TCRdb's copy keeps in-frame clones and lacks some. The table shows 70,000 or so clones, with just over 90% occurring only once. The sequenced material came from peripheral blood. The source is a woman aged 18-35 years with acute or convalescent COVID-19.

This chain uses TRBV27 with TRBJ1-4, with TRBD1 as a possible D gene (5 bases). Trimming pared 0 bases from V and 8 bases from J, leaving 7 bases between. CDR3 length equals 13 residues. Germline loops: CDR1 MNHEY, CDR2 SMNVEV (reference sequence). The CDR3, as DNA: TGTGCCAGCAGTTTATCCCGGGGGGAAAAACTGTTTTTT. It is translated as CASSLSRGEKLFF.

This clone was observed a single time. V and J are TRBV2 and TRBJ1-3, with TRBD1 identical over 8 bases. J gave up 3 bases and V 6 bases, and 4 bases lay outside the gene matches. Germline loops: CDR1 SNHLY, CDR2 FYNNEI. This CDR3 comprises 14 residues. CDR3 coding DNA: TGTGCCAGCAGAGACGGACAGGGTGGAAACACCATATATTTT. Protein sequence: CASRDGQGGNTIYF. The full variable domain, with the rest looked up from reference TRBV2 and TRBJ1-3, is EPEVTQTPSHQVTQMGQEVILRCVPISNHLYFYWYRQILGQKVEFLVSFYNNEISEKSEIFDDQFSVERPDGSNFTLKIRSTKLEDSAMYFCASRDGQGGNTIYFGEGSWLTVV.

The chain recombines TRBV20-1 with TRBJ2-5; 7 positions agree with TRBD1. From germline, CDR1 is DFQATT and CDR2 SNEGSKA (reference sequence). The junction had 9 bases not matched to a gene; V was cut back by 3 bases and J by 2 bases. This CDR3 spans 15 amino acids. The CDR3 DNA sequence: TGCAGTGCTAGTGCCGGGACAGAGACTCAAGAGACCCAGTACTTC. Encoded protein: CSASAGTETQETQYF.

This clone was found once. The rearrangement links TRBV19 to TRBJ1-1; D is unclear. This CDR3 spans 17 amino acids. Germline loops: CDR1 LNHDA, CDR2 SQIVND (reference sequence). Trimming left V 7 bases short and J 4 bases short, with 25 bases between. The CDR3 reads CASTTHSSPTIRTEAFF. The CDR3 DNA is TGTGCCAGTACAACCCATTCCTCACCTACGATTCGCACTGAAGCTTTCTTT.

The sample holds one count of this clone. V is TRBV6-5 and J is TRBJ2-7; 12 bases are a match to TRBD1. The CDR3 totals 16 residues. CDR1 is MNHEY, CDR2 SVGAGI, per germline. The J segment lost 5 bases and the V segment lost 0 bases, leaving 5 bases of the junction unmatched. In DNA form, the CDR3 reads TGTGCCAGCAGTTACTCGGGGACAGGGGGCTTCAACGAGCAGTACTTC. It yields the protein CASSYSGTGGFNEQYF.

CDR3 residues: CASSDLGTGNQPQHF. CDR3 DNA sequence: TGTGCCAGCAGTGACCTCGGGACAGGGAATCAGCCCCAGCATTTT. The gene calls are TRBV6-1 and TRBJ1-5; 9 nucleotides match TRBD1. V dropped 3 bases and J dropped 4; count of bases not matched to a gene: 4. This CDR3 has 15 amino acids. In germline, CDR1 is MNHNS, CDR2 SASEGT.

This chain connects TRBV28 to TRBJ2-1; possible D gene TRBD2, 5 bases. The CDR3 sequence is 16 residues long. Germline V gene lookup returns CDR1 MDHEN and CDR2 SYDVKM. Between the trimmed V and J ends, which lost 6 bases and 7 bases, there was a span of 22 bases. CDR3 nucleotide sequence: TGTGCCAGCAGCGGGTTCTTGGGAGCGGTAACTAATGAGCAGTTCTTC. The encoded protein is CASSGFLGAVTNEQFF.

The chain combines TRBV27 with TRBJ1-5; TRBD1 is a possible D gene (5 bases). V lost 5 bases and J lost 6, with 14 bases in between. The CDR3 covers 14 residues. The V gene's germline CDR1 is MNHEY and CDR2 SMNVEV (reference sequence). This CDR3 is CASSAGWASQPQHF. CDR3 nucleotide sequence: TGTGCCAGCAGTGCAGGGTGGGCCAGTCAGCCCCAGCATTTT.

The gene calls are TRBV6-6 and TRBJ1-3; 7 nucleotides align to TRBD1. V gave up 6 bases and J gave up 2 bases; unmatched junction bases: 4. CDR3 size: 14 residues. The germline V gene has CDR1 MNHNY and CDR2 SVGAGI (reference sequence). The CDR3 nucleotides read TGTGCCAGCAGCGCCGGGACAGCTGGAAACACCATATATTTT. It translates to CASSAGTAGNTIYF.

V usage is TRBV7-9 and J usage is TRBJ1-2; 7 positions agree with TRBD1. Unmatched junction bases numbered 4, after V lost 3 bases and J lost 3 bases. The CDR3 totals 14 residues. CDR1 and CDR2 (germline): SEHNR, FQNEAQ (reference sequence). The CDR3 DNA reads as TGTGCCAGCAGCTTTGACAGGGAGGACTATGGCTACACCTTC. The encoded protein is CASSFDREDYGYTF. The whole variable domain, filled in from reference TRBV7-9 and TRBJ1-2, reads DTGVSQNPRHKITKRGQNVTFRCDPISEHNRLYWYRQTLGQGPEFLTYFQNEAQLEKSRLLSDRFSAERPKGSFSTLEIQRTEQGDSAMYLCASSFDREDYGYTFGSGTRLTVV.